The 2 T cell receptor beta chains below were found in one sample sequenced in a study of coeliac disease. Only in-frame clones appear in the TCRdb table, and some are missing; sequencing was by immunoSEQ multiplex PCR. The table has about 3,400 clones, 70% seen once; the top ten hold around a sixth. Input material: intraepithelial lymphocytes from the gut. Receptors originate from a man between 18 and 29 years old with celiac disease on a gluten-free diet.

This clone showed up just a few times. The chain has TRBV4-3 and TRBJ2-7, with 7 bases fitting TRBD2. The junction had 9 bases not matched to a gene; V was cut back by 0 bases and J by 1 base. This CDR3 is built from 17 residues. Germline V gene lookup returns CDR1 LGHNA and CDR2 YSLEER. The CDR3 DNA reads TGCGCCAGCAGCCAAGATAGGGGAGGGCCGGGGTCCTACGAGCAGTACTTC. This encodes CASSQDRGGPGSYEQYF.

This clone came up a few times. The chain has TRBV7-3 and TRBJ2-5; weak D call: TRBD2 (7 bases). CDR1 and CDR2 from the germline V gene are SGHTA and FQGTGA. Between the trimmed V and J ends, which lost 5 bases and 3 bases, there was a span of 19 bases. The CDR3 has 16 amino acids. CDR3 DNA: TGTGCCAGCAGCCGAAAAGGGGGGGGCAGTAAAGAGACCCAGTACTTC. This codes for CASSRKGGGSKETQYF.